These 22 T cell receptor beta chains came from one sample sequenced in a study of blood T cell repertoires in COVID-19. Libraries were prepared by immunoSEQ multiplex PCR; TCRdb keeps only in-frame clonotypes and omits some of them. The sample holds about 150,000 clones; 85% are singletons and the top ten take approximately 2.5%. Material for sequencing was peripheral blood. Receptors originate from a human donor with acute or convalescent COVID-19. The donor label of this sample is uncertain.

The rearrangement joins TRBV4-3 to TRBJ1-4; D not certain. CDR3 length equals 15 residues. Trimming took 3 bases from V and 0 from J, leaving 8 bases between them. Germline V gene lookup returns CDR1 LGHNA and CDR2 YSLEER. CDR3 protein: CASSHNVATNEKLFF. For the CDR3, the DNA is TGCGCCAGCAGCCATAACGTAGCAACTAATGAAAAACTGTTTTTT.

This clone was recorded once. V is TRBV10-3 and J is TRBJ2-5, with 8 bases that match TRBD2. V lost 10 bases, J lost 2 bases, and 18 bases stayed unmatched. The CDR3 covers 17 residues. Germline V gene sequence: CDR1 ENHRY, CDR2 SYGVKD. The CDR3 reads CATGGRGAPDLQETQYF. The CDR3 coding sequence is TGTGCCACAGGTGGGCGGGGGGCTCCAGACCTGCAAGAGACCCAGTACTTC.

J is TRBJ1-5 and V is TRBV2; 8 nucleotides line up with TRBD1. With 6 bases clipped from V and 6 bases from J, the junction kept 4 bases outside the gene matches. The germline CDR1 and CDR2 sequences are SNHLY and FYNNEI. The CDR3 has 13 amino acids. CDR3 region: CASRTGEGQPQHF. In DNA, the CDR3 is TGTGCCAGCAGGACAGGGGAGGGTCAGCCCCAGCATTTT.

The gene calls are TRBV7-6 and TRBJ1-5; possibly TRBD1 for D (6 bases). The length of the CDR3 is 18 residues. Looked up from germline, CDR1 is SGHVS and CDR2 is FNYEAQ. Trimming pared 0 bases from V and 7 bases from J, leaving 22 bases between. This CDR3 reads CASSLAVGSGQKRQPQHF. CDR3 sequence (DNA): TGTGCCAGCAGCTTAGCCGTAGGGTCGGGACAAAAAAGACAGCCCCAGCATTTT.

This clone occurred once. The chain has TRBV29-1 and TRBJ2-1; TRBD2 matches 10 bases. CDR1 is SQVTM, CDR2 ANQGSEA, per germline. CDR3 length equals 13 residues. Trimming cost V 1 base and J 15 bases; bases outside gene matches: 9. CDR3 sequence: CSVEASGSRGMFF. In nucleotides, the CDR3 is TGCAGCGTTGAAGCTAGCGGGAGTAGGGGTATGTTCTTC.

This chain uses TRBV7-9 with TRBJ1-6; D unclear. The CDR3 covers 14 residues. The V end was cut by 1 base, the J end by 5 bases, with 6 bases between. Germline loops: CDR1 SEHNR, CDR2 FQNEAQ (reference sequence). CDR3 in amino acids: CASSLGGNNSPLHF. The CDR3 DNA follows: TGTGCCAGCAGCTTAGGAGGAAATAATTCACCCCTCCACTTT.

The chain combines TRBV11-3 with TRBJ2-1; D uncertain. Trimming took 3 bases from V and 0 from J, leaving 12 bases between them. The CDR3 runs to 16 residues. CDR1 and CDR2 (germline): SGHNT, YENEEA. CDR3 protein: CASSLGPSPSYNEQFF. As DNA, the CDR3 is TGTGCCAGCAGCTTGGGCCCCTCTCCCTCCTACAATGAGCAGTTCTTC.

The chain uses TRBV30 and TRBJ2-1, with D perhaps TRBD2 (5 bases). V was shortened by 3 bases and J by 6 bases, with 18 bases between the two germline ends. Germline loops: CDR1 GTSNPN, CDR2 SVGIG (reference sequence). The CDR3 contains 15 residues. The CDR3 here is CAWSISGFSSNEQFF. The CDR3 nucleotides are TGTGCCTGGAGCATCTCGGGATTCTCAAGCAATGAGCAGTTCTTC.

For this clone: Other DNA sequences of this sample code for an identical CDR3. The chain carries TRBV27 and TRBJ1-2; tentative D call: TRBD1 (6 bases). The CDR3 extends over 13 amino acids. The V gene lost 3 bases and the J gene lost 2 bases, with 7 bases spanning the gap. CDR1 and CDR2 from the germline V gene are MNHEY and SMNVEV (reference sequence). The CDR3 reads CASSFQGNYGYTF. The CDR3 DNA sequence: TGTGCCAGCAGTTTTCAGGGGAACTATGGCTACACCTTC.

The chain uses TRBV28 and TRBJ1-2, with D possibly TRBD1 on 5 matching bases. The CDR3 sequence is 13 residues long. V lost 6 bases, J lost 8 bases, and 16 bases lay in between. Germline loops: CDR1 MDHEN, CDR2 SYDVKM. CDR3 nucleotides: TGTGCCAGCAGCACAAGCAGGGTTTGGGGCTACACCTTC. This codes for CASSTSRVWGYTF.

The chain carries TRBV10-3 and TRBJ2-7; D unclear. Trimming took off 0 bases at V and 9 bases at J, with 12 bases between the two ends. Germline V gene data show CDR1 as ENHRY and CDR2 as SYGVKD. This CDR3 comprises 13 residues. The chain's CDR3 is CAISESADFRQYV. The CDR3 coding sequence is TGTGCCATCAGTGAGTCCGCGGATTTTAGGCAGTACGTC.

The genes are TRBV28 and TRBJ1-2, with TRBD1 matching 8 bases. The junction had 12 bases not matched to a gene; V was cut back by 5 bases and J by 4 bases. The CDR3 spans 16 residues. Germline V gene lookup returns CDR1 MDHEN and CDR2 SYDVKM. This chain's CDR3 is CASSVTLDRGRYGYTF. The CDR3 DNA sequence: TGTGCCAGCAGTGTAACATTAGACAGGGGTCGCTATGGCTACACCTTC.

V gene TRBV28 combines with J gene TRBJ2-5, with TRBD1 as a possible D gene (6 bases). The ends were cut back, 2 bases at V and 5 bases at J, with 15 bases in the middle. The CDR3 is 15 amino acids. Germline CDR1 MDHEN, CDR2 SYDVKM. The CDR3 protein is CASSLGSTGQETQYF. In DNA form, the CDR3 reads TGTGCCAGCAGTTTAGGGAGTACAGGGCAGGAGACCCAGTACTTC. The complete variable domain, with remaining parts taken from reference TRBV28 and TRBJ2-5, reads DVKVTQSSRYLVKRTGEKVFLECVQDMDHENMFWYRQDPGLGLRLIYFSYDVKMKEKGDIPEGYSVSREKKERFSLILESASTNQTSMYLCASSLGSTGQETQYFGPGTRLLVL.

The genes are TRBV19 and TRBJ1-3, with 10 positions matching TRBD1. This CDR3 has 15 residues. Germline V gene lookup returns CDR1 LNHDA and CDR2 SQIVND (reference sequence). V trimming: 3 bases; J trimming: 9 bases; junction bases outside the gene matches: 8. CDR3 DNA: TGTGCCAGTAGTATGTCGGGGACAGGGGTTGGCACCATATATTTT. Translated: CASSMSGTGVGTIYF.

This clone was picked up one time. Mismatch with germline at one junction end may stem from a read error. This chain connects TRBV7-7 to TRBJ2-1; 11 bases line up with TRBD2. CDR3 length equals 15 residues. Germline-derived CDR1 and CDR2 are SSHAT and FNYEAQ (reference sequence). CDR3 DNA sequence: TGTGCTAGCAGCGTCGGGACTAGCGGCCACAATGAGCAGTTCTTC. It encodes CASSVGTSGHNEQFF.

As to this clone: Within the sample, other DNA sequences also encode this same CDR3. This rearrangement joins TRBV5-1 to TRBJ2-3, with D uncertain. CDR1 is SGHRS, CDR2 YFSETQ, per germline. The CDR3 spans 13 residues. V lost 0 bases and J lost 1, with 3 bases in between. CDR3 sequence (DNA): TGCGCCAGCAGCTTGGCAGGCACAGATACGCAGTATTTT. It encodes CASSLAGTDTQYF.

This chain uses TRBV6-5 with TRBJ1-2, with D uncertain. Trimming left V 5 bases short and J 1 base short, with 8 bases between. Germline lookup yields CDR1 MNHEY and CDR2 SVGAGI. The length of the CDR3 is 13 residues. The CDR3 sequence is CASSPGGNYGYTF. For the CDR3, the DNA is TGTGCCAGCAGTCCCGGAGGTAACTATGGCTACACCTTC.

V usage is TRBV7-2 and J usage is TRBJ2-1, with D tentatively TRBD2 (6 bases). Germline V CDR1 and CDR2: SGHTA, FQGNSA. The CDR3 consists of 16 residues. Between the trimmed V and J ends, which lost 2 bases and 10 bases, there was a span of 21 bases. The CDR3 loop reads CASSLYVRSGVEEQFF. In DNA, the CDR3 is TGTGCCAGCAGCTTATACGTTAGGTCGGGAGTGGAAGAGCAGTTCTTC.

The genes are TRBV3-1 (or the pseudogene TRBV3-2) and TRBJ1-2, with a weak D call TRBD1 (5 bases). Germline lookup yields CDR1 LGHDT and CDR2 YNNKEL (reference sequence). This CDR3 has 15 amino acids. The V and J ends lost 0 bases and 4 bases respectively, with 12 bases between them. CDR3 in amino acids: CASSQEAGRGYGYTF. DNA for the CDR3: TGTGCCAGCAGCCAAGAAGCAGGGCGAGGCTATGGCTACACCTTC.

CDR3 coding DNA: TGTGCCAGCTCAGTGGGACTACCTATTAGCAATCAGCCCCAGCATTTT. Its protein is CASSVGLPISNQPQHF. The chain uses TRBV18 and TRBJ1-5; D is perhaps TRBD1 (5 bases). The CDR3 runs 16 residues. Trimming left V 5 bases short and J 0 bases short, with 14 bases between. The germline V gene encodes CDR1 KGHSH and CDR2 LQKENI. Based on the CDR3 plus reference TRBV18 and TRBJ1-5, the full variable domain is NAGVMQNPRHLVRRRGQEARLRCSPMKGHSHVYWYRQLPEEGLKFMVYLQKENIIDESGMPKERFSAEFPKEGPSILRIQQVVRGDSAAYFCASSVGLPISNQPQHFGDGTRLSIL.

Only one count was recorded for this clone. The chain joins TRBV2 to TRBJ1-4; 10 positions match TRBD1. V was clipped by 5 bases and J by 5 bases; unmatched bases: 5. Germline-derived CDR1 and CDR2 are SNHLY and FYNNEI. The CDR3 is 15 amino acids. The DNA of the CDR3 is TGTGCCAGCAGTACAATGGGACAGGGGAATGAAAAACTGTTTTTT. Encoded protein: CASSTMGQGNEKLFF.

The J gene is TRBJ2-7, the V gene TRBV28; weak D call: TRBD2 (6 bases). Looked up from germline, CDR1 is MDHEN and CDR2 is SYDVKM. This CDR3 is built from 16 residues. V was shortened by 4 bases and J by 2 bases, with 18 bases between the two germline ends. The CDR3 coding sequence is TGTGCCAGCAGTTCCCGAACCTTACTAGCAACCTACGAGCAGTACTTC. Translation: CASSSRTLLATYEQYF.